The subject of this entry is one TCR beta chain. Its antigen is not identified. The PCR ran on 60 Vbeta and 13 Jbeta primers. Here immunoSEQ multiplex PCR was the method, and the copy in TCRdb shows in-frame clones only, minus some. This repertoire shows 55,000 to 70,000 clones, roughly 80% found once; its top ten account for about 4.8%. This sample is drawn from a study of cytomegalovirus exposure and HLA in healthy donors. Study observations and caveats: Some public TCRs appeared in many individuals, while most sequences were rare.

The sequence was collected from a male donor in good health and CMV-seropositive. Sequenced: PBMCs.

CDR3 sequence (DNA): TGTGCCAGCAGGGGACAGGGGACCACCGGGGAGCTGTTTTTT. Translated: CASRGQGTTGELFF. This chain joins TRBV6-6 and TRBJ2-2; 10 bases align to TRBD1. J was trimmed by 4 bases and V by 6 bases; bases with no gene match: 2. The CDR3 spans 14 residues. The germline V gene encodes CDR1 MNHNY and CDR2 SVGAGI (reference sequence).